The clone carrying this T cell receptor (beta chain) came up once. V lost 3 bases and J 3 bases, leaving 14 bases between the germline ends. The CDR3 has 16 amino acids. In germline, CDR1 is MDHEN, CDR2 SYDVKM. The entry originates in a study of vaccination and CD4 T cells after COVID-19. Looking at the study overall: Both day-14 and day-161-to-241 post-vaccine samples exist for a few convalescent patients.

A single record per CDR3 protein comes from TCRdb applying MiXCR to the PCR reads. The sample carries roughly 28,000 distinct CDR3 sequences, 50% recorded once. The time point was: late sampling 161 to 241 days after vaccination in three convalescent patients. Positive PCR dates covered March to December 2020, before US Alpha, Beta and Delta variants. The origin of this receptor is a human donor who had recovered from COVID-19. This specimen consisted of CD4+ T cells from blood, obtained about 7 months after SARS-CoV-2 vaccination. This rearrangement joins TRBV28 to TRBJ2-2; D perhaps matches TRBD1 (6 bases). The chain's CDR3 is CASSLRQGQDTGELFF. CDR3 coding DNA: TGTGCCAGCAGTTTGAGGCAGGGGCAGGACACCGGGGAGCTGTTTTTT.